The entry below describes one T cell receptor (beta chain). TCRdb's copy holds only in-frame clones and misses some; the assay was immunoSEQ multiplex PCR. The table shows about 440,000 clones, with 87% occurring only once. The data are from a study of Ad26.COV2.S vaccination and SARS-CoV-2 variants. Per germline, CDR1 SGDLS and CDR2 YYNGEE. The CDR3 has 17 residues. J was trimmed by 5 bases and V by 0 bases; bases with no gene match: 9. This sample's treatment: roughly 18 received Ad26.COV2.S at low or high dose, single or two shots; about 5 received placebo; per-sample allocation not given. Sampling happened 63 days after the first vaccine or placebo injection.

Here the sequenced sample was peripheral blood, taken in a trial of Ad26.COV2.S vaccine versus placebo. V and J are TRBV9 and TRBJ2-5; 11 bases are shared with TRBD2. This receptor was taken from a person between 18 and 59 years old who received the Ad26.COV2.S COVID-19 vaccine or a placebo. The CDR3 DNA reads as TGTGCCAGCAGCGTAGACCCTAGCGGGAGGATGGTTGAGACCCAGTACTTC. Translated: CASSVDPSGRMVETQYF.